Listed below are T cell receptor beta chains from one sample, sequenced in a study of blood T cell repertoires in COVID-19. Some clones are missing from TCRdb's copy, which holds only in-frame ones; the method was immunoSEQ multiplex PCR. There are some 300,000 clones in the sample; approximately 86% occur only once, and roughly 2.3% lies in the top ten. The sequenced sample was peripheral blood. These receptors originate from a man between 18 and 29 years old with active or convalescent COVID-19. The CDR3 runs from the conserved cysteine through the conserved F or W. D genes are given only for firm matches. Size is omitted from some rows. Given values are once, few, many or a class for expanded clones.

size: -; D: TRBD2; J: TRBJ2-7; V: TRBV5-4; CDR3: CASSWGLAGSYEQYF
size: -; D: -; J: TRBJ2-7; V: TRBV18; CDR3: CASADGGYEQYF
size: -; D: -; J: TRBJ1-6; V: TRBV24-1; CDR3: CATSDLLWFEDSPLHF
size: -; D: TRBD2; J: TRBJ2-1; V: TRBV15; CDR3: CATSRALAGSYNEQFF
size: once; D: -; J: TRBJ1-5; V: TRBV3-1/TRBV3-2; CDR3: CASSQGGRDQPQHF
size: -; D: TRBD1; J: TRBJ2-7; V: TRBV5-1; CDR3: CASSFAGQGSNEQYF
size: -; D: TRBD2; J: TRBJ2-3; V: TRBV28; CDR3: CASRKAGVGTDTQYF
size: -; D: TRBD1; J: TRBJ2-3; V: TRBV27; CDR3: CASSYYRGRSTDTQYF
size: -; D: -; J: TRBJ1-4; V: TRBV2; CDR3: CASRDRGGSGEKLFF
size: -; D: TRBD2; J: TRBJ2-5; V: TRBV7-9; CDR3: CATEGLKKTQYF
size: -; D: -; J: TRBJ2-1; V: TRBV28; CDR3: CASTPPDYKSYNEQFF
size: -; D: -; J: TRBJ2-2; V: TRBV12-2; CDR3: CASRPQYTGELFF
size: -; D: TRBD1; J: TRBJ2-7; V: TRBV4-1; CDR3: CASSQGTGSFEQYF
size: -; D: TRBD1; J: TRBJ1-1; V: TRBV7-2; CDR3: CASSLVSGTAAIEAFF
size: -; D: TRBD1; J: TRBJ1-6; V: TRBV2; CDR3: CASKTTGENSPLHF
size: -; D: -; J: TRBJ2-1; V: TRBV3-1/TRBV3-2; CDR3: CASSQDGGTVNNEQFF
size: once; D: TRBD2; J: TRBJ2-3; V: TRBV13; CDR3: CASSSGLVGTDTQYF
size: few; D: TRBD1; J: TRBJ1-1; V: TRBV10-2; CDR3: CASTPQGSNTEAFF
size: -; D: -; J: TRBJ2-3; V: TRBV19; CDR3: CASSPPTDTQYF
size: -; D: -; J: TRBJ1-1; V: TRBV10-1; CDR3: CASSESTGLDLYNTEAFF
size: few; D: -; J: TRBJ1-2; V: TRBV15; CDR3: CATSRAWQLTNYGYTF
size: -; D: -; J: TRBJ1-4; V: TRBV7-9; CDR3: CASSRPGGQGGFNEKLFF
size: -; D: -; J: TRBJ2-7; V: TRBV28; CDR3: CASSHSTGNYEQYF
size: -; D: TRBD1; J: TRBJ2-7; V: TRBV10-3; CDR3: CATLGTGTYEQYF
size: -; D: -; J: TRBJ2-1; V: TRBV29-1; CDR3: CSVEGGDSNEQFF
size: -; D: TRBD1; J: TRBJ1-6; V: TRBV19; CDR3: CASSLLTGGQYNSPLHF
size: once; D: -; J: TRBJ2-7; V: TRBV29-1; CDR3: CSVAPGTYEQYF
size: few; D: -; J: TRBJ2-7; V: TRBV5-6; CDR3: CASSFRGTYEQYF
size: -; D: -; J: TRBJ1-5; V: TRBV6-2/TRBV6-3; CDR3: CASSDRTRNQPQHF
size: -; D: TRBD1; J: TRBJ2-1; V: TRBV6-5; CDR3: CASSYYGQGRNNEQFF
size: -; D: TRBD2; J: TRBJ2-7; V: TRBV20-1; CDR3: CSASMSWLDSGSLPYEQYF